Following are 23 T cell receptor beta chains from one sample sequenced in a study of OX40 agonist ivuxolimab in advanced cancers. The library was built by means of the immunoSEQ multiplex PCR assay. TCRdb took this table from immuneACCESS and kept in-frame rearrangements with V and J called. Such tables lack part of the clones; where checked against another copy, unresolved V genes explain under half of the gap, and the rest is unexplained. Here the sample has 59,000 or so clones; approximately 80% occur a single time. Less than 4.5% of the sample comes from the top ten. The sample in question was CD4+ or CD8+ T cells sorted from blood, obtained in a trial of the OX40 agonist ivuxolimab. The receptors stem from an adult with an advanced solid tumor such as melanoma, head and neck, liver or kidney cancer.

The V call is TRBV4-1, the J call TRBJ2-7; 7 bases match TRBD1. The V and J ends lost 2 bases and 10 bases, in that order; junction bases with no gene match: 14. Germline CDR1 is MGHRA and CDR2 is YSYEKL. The CDR3 spans 15 residues. CDR3 nucleotide sequence: TGCGCCAGCAGCCAAAGCCCACCCCCGACAGGGTTCCAGTACTTC. This codes for CASSQSPPPTGFQYF.

This clone occurred once. This sequence joins TRBV5-1 and TRBJ2-3, with TRBD2 as a possible D gene (6 bases). Trimming removed 2 bases from V and 0 bases from J, with 10 bases in between. In germline, CDR1 is SGHRS, CDR2 YFSETQ. This CDR3 contains 15 residues. The CDR3 DNA follows: TGCGCCAGCAGCTTTAGCGGAGCTAGCACAGATACGCAGTATTTT. Its protein is CASSFSGASTDTQYF.

This sequence joins TRBV30 and TRBJ2-5, with 7 positions matching TRBD1. CDR1 and CDR2 from the germline V gene are GTSNPN and SVGIG (reference sequence). Trimming cost V 5 bases and J 3 bases; bases outside gene matches: 3. There are 12 residues in the CDR3. Here the CDR3 reads CAWEQGKETQYF. The CDR3 DNA reads TGTGCCTGGGAACAGGGGAAAGAGACCCAGTACTTC.

A few counts support this clone. The rearrangement uses TRBV4-3 and TRBJ1-1; no firm D call. Germline V gene sequence: CDR1 LGHNA, CDR2 YSLEER. CDR3 length: 14 amino acids. V was cut by 1 base and J by 2 bases, with 8 bases left in between. CDR3 DNA sequence: TGCGCCAGCAGCCAAGGGGCAGTAAACACTGAAGCTTTCTTT. Protein: CASSQGAVNTEAFF.

This chain uses TRBV6-5 with TRBJ2-2; D possibly corresponds to TRBD2 (6 bases). V was pared by 11 bases and J by 0 bases, with 13 bases between. This CDR3 is built from 14 residues. Germline CDR1 MNHEY, CDR2 SVGAGI. CDR3 residues: CAGRGEANTGELFF. In DNA form, the CDR3 reads TGTGCCGGGAGAGGGGAGGCGAACACCGGGGAGCTGTTTTTT.

The rearrangement joins TRBV5-1 to TRBJ2-3; 10 nucleotides align to TRBD1. Germline CDR1 and CDR2: SGHRS and YFSETQ. V was clipped by 0 bases and J by 5 bases; unmatched bases: 6. The CDR3 covers 16 residues. The CDR3 region has the DNA TGCGCCAGCAGCTTGGTGGGACAGGGGACGATAGATACGCAGTATTTT. Amino acid sequence: CASSLVGQGTIDTQYF.

This clone was seen once. The J gene is TRBJ2-7, the V gene TRBV7-2, with TRBD2 identical over 10 bases. The J segment lost 4 bases and the V segment lost 8 bases, leaving 5 bases of the junction unmatched. CDR1 and CDR2 from the germline V gene are SGHTA and FQGNSA. The CDR3 spans 13 residues. This CDR3 reads CASRLAGVYEQYF. DNA for the CDR3: TGTGCCAGCCGCCTAGCGGGGGTATACGAGCAGTACTTC.

The chain uses TRBV30 and TRBJ2-3; 7 nucleotides align to TRBD2. The CDR3 contains 15 residues. Germline lookup yields CDR1 GTSNPN and CDR2 SVGIG (reference sequence). V lost 0 bases, J lost 4 bases, and 7 bases stayed unmatched. The CDR3 DNA is TGTGCCTGGAGTGTACCGAGCGGGAACTCAGATACGCAGTATTTT. This sequence encodes CAWSVPSGNSDTQYF.

This clone showed up just a few times. V usage is TRBV2 and J usage is TRBJ1-2, with no clear D. This CDR3 comprises 13 residues. Germline V gene sequence: CDR1 SNHLY, CDR2 FYNNEI. The germline V and J ends were trimmed by 3 bases and 5 bases, with 10 bases remaining between them. CDR3 nucleotide sequence: TGTGCCAGCAGTGAGTGGGCCGGATATGGCTACACCTTC. Protein sequence: CASSEWAGYGYTF.

This clone was observed a single time. V and J are TRBV19 and TRBJ1-2; TRBD1 might be the D (5 bases). The CDR3 is made up of 14 amino acids. The V end was cut by 9 bases, the J end by 3 bases, with 17 bases between. CDR1 and CDR2 from the germline V gene are LNHDA and SQIVND (reference sequence). CDR3 residues: CASRGQGSDYGYTF. Written as DNA, the CDR3 is TGTGCCAGCCGAGGCCAGGGTAGTGACTATGGCTACACCTTC.

This CDR3 is CASSDPIRQGFFRETQYF. The CDR3 coding sequence is TGCGCCAGCAGTGACCCGATAAGACAGGGCTTCTTTCGCGAGACCCAGTACTTC. The chain carries TRBV10-2 and TRBJ2-5; 7 bases line up with TRBD1. The CDR3 length is 18 residues. CDR1 is WSHSY and CDR2 is SAAADI in the germline V gene. Trimming at V came to 3 bases and at J to 5 bases, leaving 18 bases not matched to a gene.

This clone was found a few times. This sequence joins TRBV7-9 and TRBJ1-3; D not certain. Trimming took off 1 base at V and 3 bases at J, with 1 base between the two ends. The CDR3 extends over 12 amino acids. In germline, CDR1 is SEHNR, CDR2 FQNEAQ (reference sequence). CDR3 bases: TGTGCCAGCAGCTTAGTTGGAAACACCATATATTTT. This encodes CASSLVGNTIYF.

The rearrangement joins TRBV10-2 to TRBJ2-5; D might be TRBD2 (7 bases). Deletions cut 4 bases from V and 0 bases from J, with 9 bases between. Germline assignment: CDR1 WSHSY and CDR2 SAAADI. This CDR3 has 14 residues. CDR3 coding DNA: TGCGCCAGCAGTGTGGGGGGGCACCAAGAGACCCAGTACTTC. The encoded protein is CASSVGGHQETQYF.

V is TRBV7-2 and J is TRBJ2-3, with TRBD1 matching over 7 bases. The V gene's germline CDR1 is SGHTA and CDR2 FQGNSA. The CDR3 loop spans 15 amino acids. Trimming took 5 bases from V and 3 from J; bases not matched to a gene: 8. CDR3 bases: TGTGCCAGCAGCGCCGACAGGGTTGGGACAGATACGCAGTATTTT. It translates to CASSADRVGTDTQYF.

The chain couples TRBV4-1 to TRBJ2-7; 9 bases map to TRBD1. The V gene end was trimmed by 1 base and the J gene end by 3 bases; junction bases not matched to a gene: 4. There are 15 residues in the CDR3. Germline CDR1 and CDR2: MGHRA and YSYEKL. The CDR3 region is CASSQVETGGYEQYF. In DNA, the CDR3 is TGCGCCAGCAGCCAAGTCGAGACAGGGGGCTACGAGCAGTACTTC.

This chain joins TRBV10-3 and TRBJ1-1; TRBD1 is a possible D gene (6 bases). The CDR3 length is 16 residues. Trimming removed 4 bases from V and 3 bases from J, with 18 bases in between. Germline CDR1 reads ENHRY; CDR2 reads SYGVKD. The CDR3 spells CAISAAPPGEYTEAFF. CDR3 sequence (DNA): TGTGCCATCAGTGCCGCGCCCCCAGGGGAGTACACTGAAGCTTTCTTT.

This clone has more than one count but fewer than ten. The chain uses TRBV10-3 and TRBJ1-2; 9 bases are shared with TRBD1. Germline V gene data show CDR1 as ENHRY and CDR2 as SYGVKD. The CDR3 has 14 residues. Trimming cost V 4 bases and J 7 bases; bases outside gene matches: 7. CDR3 sequence (DNA): TGTGCCATCAGTGTTAGGGACAGGGACGGTGGCTACACCTTC. It codes for CAISVRDRDGGYTF.

The rearrangement links TRBV7-8 to TRBJ2-1, with D uncertain. The CDR3 runs to 13 residues. In germline, CDR1 is SGHVS, CDR2 FQNEAQ. V was clipped by 4 bases and J by 5 bases, with 9 bases between them. The CDR3 DNA follows: TGTGCCAGCAGCTCGGTACGAGACAATGAGCAGTTCTTC. It is translated as CASSSVRDNEQFF.

The CDR3 reads CASSQTGAGGYTF. Here the CDR3 DNA reads TGCGCCAGCAGCCAGACAGGGGCAGGAGGCTACACCTTC. This chain connects TRBV4-3 to TRBJ1-2; 8 bases match TRBD1. Germline-derived CDR1 and CDR2 are LGHNA and YSLEER. This CDR3 has 13 residues. Trimming at V came to 3 bases and at J to 8 bases, leaving 5 bases not matched to a gene.

This sequence joins TRBV5-4 and TRBJ2-7; TRBD1 agrees at 9 bases. The J segment lost 7 bases and the V segment lost 4 bases, leaving 15 bases of the junction unmatched. This CDR3 comprises 16 residues. Per the germline V gene, CDR1 is SGHNT and CDR2 is YYREEE (reference sequence). The CDR3 nucleotides read TGTGCCAGCAGCCCCCGGGGGACAGGGAACCTAGTGGAGCAGTACTTC. It is translated as CASSPRGTGNLVEQYF.

This rearrangement joins TRBV28 to TRBJ1-4, with unresolved D. This CDR3 has 12 residues. From germline, CDR1 is MDHEN and CDR2 SYDVKM. V was clipped by 3 bases and J by 7 bases, with 6 bases between them. The CDR3 sequence: CASSFTREKLFF. The CDR3 region has the DNA TGTGCCAGCAGTTTCACTCGTGAAAAACTGTTTTTT.

The chain is built from TRBV7-2 and TRBJ1-5; no clear D. Deletions cut 2 bases from V and 0 bases from J, with 8 bases between. CDR3 length: 15 amino acids. Germline loops: CDR1 SGHTA, CDR2 FQGNSA. CDR3 bases: TGTGCCAGCAGCTTAAGATGTTATAGCAATCAGCCCCAGCATTTT. It encodes CASSLRCYSNQPQHF.

J is TRBJ2-1 and V is TRBV7-2; no clear D gene. V was shortened by 4 bases and J by 9 bases, with 16 bases between the two germline ends. The germline CDR1 and CDR2 sequences are SGHTA and FQGNSA. The CDR3 runs 14 residues. The CDR3 sequence: CASSSRAARGEQFF. DNA for the CDR3: TGTGCCAGCAGCTCCCGGGCGGCCCGAGGTGAGCAGTTCTTC.